This T cell receptor (beta chain) appears in the sequencing data of a study of blood T cell repertoires in COVID-19. On the study more broadly: COVID-19 samples collected from the United States, Italy and Spain covered acute and convalescent phases. From T cells, B-cell-depleted T cells, or PBMCs came the material, which was cDNA or gDNA.

The CDR3 length is 15 residues. CDR1 MNHNY and CDR2 SVGAGI come from the germline V gene (reference sequence). V was clipped by 2 bases and J by 6 bases; unmatched bases: 9. Original processing notes: Scientists estimated how many nucleated cells there were by amplifying reference gene primers. Repertoires were generated with immunoSEQ multiplex PCR, while TCRdb's copy carries only in-frame clones and drops some. V, J and clone size reflect that table, while D and trimming were determined from the DNA. The repertoire has approximately 200,000 clones, about nine tenths of them found once; the top ten carry 4% to 4.5%.

The sequenced sample was peripheral blood. The clonotype comes from a man aged 50 or older with acute or convalescent COVID-19. The rearrangement uses TRBV6-6 and TRBJ1-1; 7 positions agree with TRBD1. The CDR3 reads CASSYEVGGDSEAFF. CDR3 coding DNA: TGTGCCAGCAGTTACGAAGTAGGGGGCGACTCTGAAGCTTTCTTT.